The clone carrying this TCR beta chain appeared many times. Its antigen is not identified. This record belongs to a study of T-cell reconstitution after alpha-beta-depleted transplantation in children. Overall study results and limits: At the one-year point after transplant, T-cell counts and TCRbeta diversity were found to come mostly from T cells that had been newly produced.

V lost 5 bases to trimming and J lost 7 bases, with 11 bases between them. In germline, CDR1 is SGHVS, CDR2 FQNEAQ. CDR3 length: 12 residues. Unique molecular identifiers tagged the TCRbeta library. MiXCR, applied by TCRdb to the PCR reads, yields one record per CDR3 protein. The sample has 200,000 to 250,000 distinct CDR3 sequences, 8.4% seen once; the top ten hold approximately 40%. V gene TRBV7-8 combines with J gene TRBJ1-1; TRBD1 might be the D (6 bases). The material was PBMCs, mostly from graft donor cells, obtained 360 days after TCRalphabeta/CD19-depleted stem cell transplant. This TCR came from a male patient between 2 and 10 years old who had a stem cell transplant for acute myeloid leukemia, so the T cells may come from the graft donor. The CDR3 DNA reads TGTGCCAGCAGCCGAGTACAGGGTGAAGCTTTCTTT. Translating gives CASSRVQGEAFF.